Shown below are 24 T cell receptor beta chains from a single sample sequenced in a study of cytomegalovirus exposure and HLA in healthy donors. In the PCR, 60 Vbeta and 13 Jbeta primers were used. The table came from immunoSEQ multiplex PCR; TCRdb's copy has only in-frame clones and leaves some out. The sample holds about 150,000 clones, 75% to 90% seen once. Sequencing was done on a sample of PBMCs. Every receptor here comes from a male donor in good health and CMV-seronegative.

This clone was observed a handful of times. The CDR3 DNA reads as TGCGCCAGCAGTCCGGGAGGGGACAAAAACATTCAGTACTTC. Translating gives CASSPGGDKNIQYF. This chain uses TRBV10-2 with TRBJ2-4, with TRBD2 matching 8 bases. Looked up from germline, CDR1 is WSHSY and CDR2 is SAAADI. Trimming cost V 5 bases and J 3 bases; bases outside gene matches: 3. CDR3 size: 14 residues.

This clone was detected only once. Within the sample, other DNA sequences also encode this same CDR3. The genes are TRBV7-9 and TRBJ1-1, with D possibly TRBD1 on 6 matching bases. CDR1 is SEHNR, CDR2 FQNEAQ, per germline (reference sequence). This CDR3 is built from 11 residues. V was shortened by 5 bases and J by 8 bases, with 9 bases between the two germline ends. Here the CDR3 reads CASSRTGEAFF. The DNA of the CDR3 is TGTGCCAGCAGCCGCACAGGGGAAGCTTTCTTT. Using reference TRBV7-9 and TRBJ1-1 for the parts outside the CDR3, the full variable domain is DTGVSQNPRHKITKRGQNVTFRCDPISEHNRLYWYRQTLGQGPEFLTYFQNEAQLEKSRLLSDRFSAERPKGSFSTLEIQRTEQGDSAMYLCASSRTGEAFFGQGTRLTVV.

This sequence joins TRBV6-5 and TRBJ1-1; tentative D call: TRBD1 (5 bases). In germline, CDR1 is MNHEY, CDR2 SVGAGI. The CDR3 sequence is 16 residues long. Trimming removed 0 bases from V and 3 bases from J, with 14 bases in between. This CDR3 is CASSYSKIGADTEAFF. In DNA, the CDR3 is TGTGCCAGCAGTTACTCCAAAATAGGGGCCGACACTGAAGCTTTCTTT.

This clone was counted a few times. The rearrangement joins TRBV5-1 to TRBJ2-7; perhaps TRBD1 as D (5 bases). CDR3 length: 14 residues. The V end was cut by 0 bases, the J end by 5 bases, with 12 bases between. Per germline, CDR1 SGHRS and CDR2 YFSETQ. The chain's CDR3 is CASSLAPGMNEQYF. For the CDR3, the DNA is TGCGCCAGCAGCTTGGCCCCAGGGATGAACGAGCAGTACTTC.

The chain couples TRBV5-1 to TRBJ2-7; D uncertain. The CDR3 is made up of 13 amino acids. Germline values: CDR1 SGHRS, CDR2 YFSETQ. Between the trimmed V and J ends, which lost 6 bases and 3 bases, there was a span of 13 bases. The CDR3 reads CASKPHLSYEQYF. The CDR3 nucleotides read TGCGCCAGCAAACCGCATCTTAGCTACGAGCAGTACTTC.

The rearrangement uses TRBV6-5 and TRBJ2-7; tentatively, D is TRBD2 (6 bases). The CDR3 loop spans 13 amino acids. V was shortened by 7 bases and J by 4 bases, with 14 bases between the two germline ends. Germline CDR1 is MNHEY and CDR2 is SVGAGI. In DNA, the CDR3 is TGTGCCAGCAAGAGGGGACTCGGGTACGAGCAGTACTTC. This gives the protein CASKRGLGYEQYF.

This clone was seen a single time. Additional DNA sequences in this sample encode the identical CDR3. The chain has TRBV15 and TRBJ1-2, with D tentatively TRBD1 (5 bases). The germline V gene has CDR1 LNHNV and CDR2 YYDKDF (reference sequence). The CDR3 loop spans 17 amino acids. Trimming removed 2 bases from V and 8 bases from J, with 24 bases in between. The CDR3 DNA sequence: TGTGCCACCAGCAGACTTTTAAGCCACAGGACCGTGGGAGGCTACACCTTC. Translated: CATSRLLSHRTVGGYTF. The full variable domain, completed using reference TRBV15 and TRBJ1-2, is DAMVIQNPRYQVTQFGKPVTLSCSQTLNHNVMYWYQQKSSQAPKLLFHYYDKDFNNEADTPDNFQSRRPNTSFCFLDIRSPGLGDTAMYLCATSRLLSHRTVGGYTFGSGTRLTVV.

The CDR3 DNA follows: TGTGCCAGCAGCCCGGGTATAAGCTCCTACGAGCAGTACTTC. As protein: CASSPGISSYEQYF. This chain joins TRBV7-9 and TRBJ2-7; no clear D gene. Trimming left V 5 bases short and J 0 bases short, with 11 bases between. The germline CDR1 and CDR2 sequences are SEHNR and FQNEAQ (reference sequence). The CDR3 loop spans 14 amino acids.

The chain combines TRBV4-1 with TRBJ2-7, with D perhaps matching TRBD1 (6 bases). Between the trimmed V and J ends, which lost 3 bases and 4 bases, there was a span of 10 bases. Germline V gene lookup returns CDR1 MGHRA and CDR2 YSYEKL. The CDR3 totals 13 residues. The CDR3 DNA sequence: TGCGCCAGCAGCCACCCAGGGGAGTACGAGCAGTACTTC. This codes for CASSHPGEYEQYF.

This clone was counted a few times. The chain uses TRBV15 and TRBJ2-1; the D gene is possibly TRBD2 (7 bases). Germline CDR1 is LNHNV and CDR2 is YYDKDF (reference sequence). The CDR3 length is 18 residues. V was clipped by 1 base and J by 7 bases, with 23 bases between them. The CDR3 sequence: CATSRGGLRGGAENEQFF. The CDR3 coding sequence is TGTGCCACCAGCAGAGGGGGCCTTAGGGGGGGGGCGGAGAATGAGCAGTTCTTC.

This chain joins TRBV7-8 and TRBJ1-1, with a weak D call TRBD1 (6 bases). The ends were cut back, 3 bases at V and 5 bases at J, with 13 bases in the middle. The CDR3 has 14 amino acids. The V gene's germline CDR1 is SGHVS and CDR2 FQNEAQ. DNA for the CDR3: TGTGCCAGCAGCTTCATGGGGGCGCTTACTGAAGCTTTCTTT. Residues: CASSFMGALTEAFF.

This chain uses TRBV9 with TRBJ1-5; 7 bases line up with TRBD1. This CDR3 has 14 residues. V trimming: 4 bases; J trimming: 2 bases; junction bases outside the gene matches: 3. Germline values: CDR1 SGDLS, CDR2 YYNGEE. The CDR3 nucleotides read TGTGCCAGCAGCACCGGGACAGGCAATCAGCCCCAGCATTTT. Protein: CASSTGTGNQPQHF.

The chain couples TRBV6-6 to TRBJ1-1; the D gene is possibly TRBD1 (5 bases). V was shortened by 2 bases and J by 1 base, with 8 bases between the two germline ends. The CDR3 runs 14 residues. Germline V CDR1 and CDR2: MNHNY, SVGAGI (reference sequence). DNA for the CDR3: TGTGCCAGCAGTTACGTCAGGGCGAACACTGAAGCTTTCTTT. It encodes CASSYVRANTEAFF.

The CDR3 loop reads CASSQQGTSGAYEQYF. In DNA form, the CDR3 reads TGCGCCAGCAGCCAGCAAGGGACTAGCGGAGCCTACGAGCAGTACTTC. The chain is built from TRBV4-3 and TRBJ2-7, with 11 bases matching TRBD2. V gave up 3 bases and J gave up 2 bases; unmatched junction bases: 6. The CDR3 is 16 residues long. Germline V gene sequence: CDR1 LGHNA, CDR2 YSLEER.

This CDR3 is CASRFPGQGMNTEAFF. The CDR3 coding sequence is TGTGCCAGCAGGTTCCCGGGACAGGGCATGAACACTGAAGCTTTCTTT. The chain employs TRBV7-9 and TRBJ1-1, with 9 bases lining up with TRBD1. V shed 6 bases, J shed 0 bases, and the junction held 8 bases outside the gene matches. The V gene's germline CDR1 is SEHNR and CDR2 FQNEAQ (reference sequence). CDR3 size: 16 residues.

This clone appeared a few times. This chain joins TRBV5-4 and TRBJ2-1; 8 nucleotides line up with TRBD2. CDR1 and CDR2 (germline): SGHNT, YYREEE (reference sequence). CDR3 length: 16 amino acids. The J segment lost 4 bases and the V segment lost 4 bases, leaving 10 bases of the junction unmatched. In DNA form, the CDR3 reads TGTGCCAGCAGCCCCGGCTCGCGGGGGGCGTACAATGAGCAGTTCTTC. Protein: CASSPGSRGAYNEQFF.

This clone was counted a few times. This chain connects TRBV19 to TRBJ2-4; D is unclear. The V end was cut by 7 bases, the J end by 0 bases, with 10 bases between. This CDR3 has 14 amino acids. Germline-derived CDR1 and CDR2 are LNHDA and SQIVND (reference sequence). This chain's CDR3 is CASNSDTAKNIQYF. In nucleotides, the CDR3 is TGTGCCAGTAATTCCGACACAGCCAAAAACATTCAGTACTTC.

V and J are TRBV4-1 and TRBJ2-1, with D perhaps matching TRBD1 (7 bases). Trimming cost V 4 bases and J 8 bases, with 12 bases left between them. This CDR3 is built from 13 residues. Germline CDR1 is MGHRA and CDR2 is YSYEKL. CDR3 sequence: CASSRGDRYEQFF. The CDR3 nucleotides are TGCGCCAGCAGCCGCGGGGACAGATATGAGCAGTTCTTC.

The CDR3 sequence: CASSGLGQGYNYGYTF. In nucleotides, the CDR3 is TGTGCCAGTAGTGGCCTCGGACAGGGGTATAACTATGGCTACACCTTC. The rearrangement uses TRBV19 and TRBJ1-2; TRBD1 aligns across 9 bases. The CDR3 totals 16 residues. Looked up from germline, CDR1 is LNHDA and CDR2 is SQIVND (reference sequence). With V trimmed by 5 bases and J by 1 base, 8 bases remained unmatched.

The chain combines TRBV30 with TRBJ1-1; D remains ambiguous. There are 14 residues in the CDR3. CDR1 GTSNPN and CDR2 SVGIG come from the germline V gene (reference sequence). The ends were cut back, 1 base at V and 0 bases at J, with 9 bases in the middle. CDR3: CAWSAGRMNTEAFF. DNA for the CDR3: TGTGCCTGGAGTGCTGGGAGGATGAACACTGAAGCTTTCTTT. Supplemented by reference TRBV30 and TRBJ1-1, the full variable domain reads SQTIHQWPATLVQPVGSPLSLECTVEGTSNPNLYWYRQAAGRGLQLLFYSVGIGQISSEVPQNLSASRPQDRQFILSSKKLLLSDSGFYLCAWSAGRMNTEAFFGQGTRLTVV.

V gene TRBV6-5 combines with J gene TRBJ1-4; D is perhaps TRBD1 (5 bases). The ends were cut back, 5 bases at V and 7 bases at J, with 8 bases in the middle. The CDR3 has 12 amino acids. The germline V gene encodes CDR1 MNHEY and CDR2 SVGAGI. For the CDR3, the DNA is TGTGCCAGCAGTCAGGGCGGTGAAAAACTGTTTTTT. This codes for CASSQGGEKLFF.

The chain is built from TRBV28 and TRBJ1-2; D remains ambiguous. CDR1 is MDHEN and CDR2 is SYDVKM in the germline V gene. Trimming removed 6 bases from V and 4 bases from J, with 12 bases in between. This CDR3 has 13 amino acids. The CDR3 region is CASRSGFSYGYTF. DNA for the CDR3: TGTGCCAGCAGATCGGGGTTTTCCTATGGCTACACCTTC.

This clone turned up a few times. The chain couples TRBV5-4 to TRBJ2-1, with 8 bases matching TRBD2. V shed 3 bases, J shed 6 bases, and the junction held 2 bases outside the gene matches. The CDR3 loop spans 13 amino acids. The germline gives CDR1 SGHNT, CDR2 YYREEE (reference sequence). The CDR3 region has the DNA TGTGCCAGCAGCTCGCGGGGGGCCAATGAGCAGTTCTTC. Residues: CASSSRGANEQFF.

The chain links TRBV7-8 to TRBJ2-3; TRBD2 agrees at 8 bases. V was clipped by 4 bases and J by 4 bases; unmatched bases: 10. Germline values: CDR1 SGHVS, CDR2 FQNEAQ. This CDR3 has 16 amino acids. The CDR3, as DNA: TGTGCCAGCAGCTCCCGATCGGGGGGGGCCGCAGATACGCAGTATTTT. Translating it yields CASSSRSGGAADTQYF.